The 11 T cell receptor beta chains listed next were all sequenced from one sample in a study of blood T cell repertoires in COVID-19. Sequencing used immunoSEQ multiplex PCR; TCRdb keeps in-frame clones, though not all of them. Here the sample spans 85,000 to 120,000 clones, under 90% being singletons. The sample consisted of peripheral blood. These TCRs come from a woman aged 60-70 years with acute or convalescent COVID-19.

The J gene is TRBJ2-7, the V gene TRBV9; D remains unclear. The germline V gene has CDR1 SGDLS and CDR2 YYNGEE. CDR3 size: 13 residues. Trimming cost V 4 bases and J 4 bases, with 12 bases left between them. This CDR3 reads CASSLRSGYEQYF. The CDR3 DNA is TGTGCCAGCAGCCTCCGCTCCGGGTACGAGCAGTACTTC.

This clone has only a few counts. The V call is TRBV7-9, the J call TRBJ2-5; a possible D gene is TRBD1 (5 bases). This CDR3 is built from 13 residues. Germline V gene sequence: CDR1 SEHNR, CDR2 FQNEAQ (reference sequence). V dropped 4 bases and J dropped 3 bases, with 9 bases sitting between them. Here the CDR3 DNA reads TGTGCCAGCAGCTCAGACAGAAAAGAGACCCAGTACTTC. Translating gives CASSSDRKETQYF.

The chain carries TRBV11-2 and TRBJ2-1; D gene unclear. CDR1 and CDR2 from the germline V gene are SGHAT and FQNNGV. The CDR3 has 14 amino acids. V lost 5 bases, J lost 0 bases, and 8 bases lay in between. The CDR3 protein is CASSRLGSYNEQFF. CDR3 sequence (DNA): TGTGCCAGCAGCCGACTTGGCTCCTACAATGAGCAGTTCTTC. The full variable domain, its missing parts supplied by reference TRBV11-2 and TRBJ2-1, is EAGVAQSPRYKIIEKRQSVAFWCNPISGHATLYWYQQILGQGPKLLIQFQNNGVVDDSQLPKDRFSAERLKGVDSTLKIQPAKLEDSAVYLCASSRLGSYNEQFFGPGTRLTVL.

This chain uses TRBV19 with TRBJ1-5; D is unresolved. CDR3 size: 14 residues. V was clipped by 5 bases and J by 9 bases, with 17 bases between them. Germline lookup yields CDR1 LNHDA and CDR2 SQIVND (reference sequence). The CDR3 DNA reads as TGTGCCAGTAGTGAGCGACGGCCTGAGCGGCCCCAGCATTTT. Translated, it gives CASSERRPERPQHF.

The chain employs TRBV2 and TRBJ1-1; D may be TRBD1 (5 bases). The CDR3 loop spans 13 amino acids. Looked up from germline, CDR1 is SNHLY and CDR2 is FYNNEI. The V gene lost 4 bases and the J gene lost 4 bases, with 10 bases spanning the gap. The CDR3 is CASSATGVTEAFF. CDR3 DNA: TGTGCCAGCAGTGCCACAGGAGTCACTGAAGCTTTCTTT.

The CDR3 spells CASSQRWVAGQETQYF. The CDR3 DNA is TGTGCCAGCAGCCAACGATGGGTAGCGGGGCAAGAGACCCAGTACTTC. The rearrangement joins TRBV3-1 (or the pseudogene TRBV3-2) to TRBJ2-5, with 8 positions matching TRBD2. Germline V gene data show CDR1 as LGHDT and CDR2 as YNNKEL (reference sequence). Trimming cost V 2 bases and J 2 bases; bases outside gene matches: 7. CDR3 size: 16 residues.

The V call is TRBV7-9, the J call TRBJ2-3; a weak D match, TRBD2 (6 bases). The V gene lost 2 bases and the J gene lost 1 base, with 13 bases spanning the gap. The germline V gene encodes CDR1 SEHNR and CDR2 FQNEAQ (reference sequence). The CDR3 is 16 amino acids. CDR3 DNA sequence: TGTGCCAGCAGCTTACGACGGGAGAGGGGCACAGATACGCAGTATTTT. It translates to CASSLRRERGTDTQYF.

Only a few counts were recorded for this clone. The chain employs TRBV4-1 and TRBJ2-3, with D possibly TRBD1 on 5 matching bases. The germline CDR1 and CDR2 sequences are MGHRA and YSYEKL. The CDR3 length is 14 residues. Deletions cut 4 bases from V and 0 bases from J, with 8 bases between. CDR3 bases: TGCGCCAGCAGCCCGACAGCTAGCACAGATACGCAGTATTTT. This encodes CASSPTASTDTQYF.

This chain uses TRBV5-1 with TRBJ2-1; 10 bases align to TRBD2. The CDR3 sequence is 16 residues long. Germline values: CDR1 SGHRS, CDR2 YFSETQ. Unmatched junction bases numbered 3, after V lost 0 bases and J lost 3 bases. CDR3 protein: CASSLETSGYYNEQFF. In nucleotides, the CDR3 is TGCGCCAGCAGCTTGGAGACTAGCGGGTACTACAATGAGCAGTTCTTC.

The genes are TRBV12-5 and TRBJ1-3; D not certain. Trimming stripped 0 bases from V and 0 bases from J, with 18 bases between. Looked up from germline, CDR1 is LGHNT and CDR2 is FRNRAP. The CDR3 totals 19 residues. CDR3 coding DNA: TGTGCTAGTGGTTTGGTTCTCGGTGCCCTCTCTATCTCTGGAAACACCATATATTTT. Translated, it gives CASGLVLGALSISGNTIYF.

The gene calls are TRBV6-5 and TRBJ2-6; maybe TRBD1 (6 bases). CDR1 is MNHEY and CDR2 is SVGAGI in the germline V gene. Trimming removed 6 bases at V and 2 bases at J, with 11 bases between. This CDR3 contains 15 residues. The CDR3 reads CASRTGFAGANVLTF. Written as DNA, the CDR3 is TGTGCCAGCAGAACAGGGTTTGCTGGGGCCAACGTCCTGACTTTC.